These 2 T cell receptor beta chains share one sample of origin, sequenced in a study of early T cells in non-severe SARS-CoV-2 infection. A single record per CDR3 protein comes from TCRdb applying MiXCR to the 5' RACE reads. The repertoire consists of tens of thousands of distinct CDR3 sequences, with roughly 14% occurring once and the leading ten covering roughly 7%. Sequences were obtained from whole blood. All receptors come from an adult who was a healthcare worker with PCR-confirmed SARS-CoV-2 infection or an uninfected control (not recorded which).

The chain links TRBV6-2 or TRBV6-3 to TRBJ2-4; D is perhaps TRBD1 (6 bases). The CDR3 totals 18 residues. With 6 bases removed from V and 0 bases from J, the gap between germline ends came to 21 bases. The V gene's germline CDR1 is MNHEY and CDR2 SVGEGT. The CDR3 loop is CASSVPTSGAPAKNIQYF. CDR3 nucleotides: TGTGCCAGCAGCGTCCCTACCTCAGGGGCACCAGCCAAAAACATTCAGTACTTC.

This clonotype was seen a handful of times. The CDR3 nucleotides are TGTGCCAGCTCACACACTAGCGGGATAGAGCAGTTCTTC. This encodes CASSHTSGIEQFF. This sequence joins TRBV18 and TRBJ2-1; 10 bases agree with TRBD2. With 4 bases clipped from V and 10 bases from J, the junction kept 4 bases outside the gene matches. This CDR3 spans 13 amino acids. In germline, CDR1 is KGHSH, CDR2 LQKENI.